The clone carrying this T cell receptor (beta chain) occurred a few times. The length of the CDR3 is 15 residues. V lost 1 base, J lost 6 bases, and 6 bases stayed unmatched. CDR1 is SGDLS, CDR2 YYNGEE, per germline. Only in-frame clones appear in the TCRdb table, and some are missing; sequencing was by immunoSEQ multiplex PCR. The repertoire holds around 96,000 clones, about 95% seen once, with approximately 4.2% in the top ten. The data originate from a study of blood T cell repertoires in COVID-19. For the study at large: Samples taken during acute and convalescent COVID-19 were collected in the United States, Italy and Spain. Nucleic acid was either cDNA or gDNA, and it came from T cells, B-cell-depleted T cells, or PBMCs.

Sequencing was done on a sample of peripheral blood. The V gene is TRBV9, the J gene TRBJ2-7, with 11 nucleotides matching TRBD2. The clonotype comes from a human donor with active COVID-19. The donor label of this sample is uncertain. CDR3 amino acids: CASSVTSGRSAEQYF. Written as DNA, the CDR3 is TGTGCCAGCAGCGTAACTAGCGGGAGATCAGCCGAGCAGTACTTC. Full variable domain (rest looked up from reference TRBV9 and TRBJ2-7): DSGVTQTPKHLITATGQRVTLRCSPRSGDLSVYWYQQSLDQGLQFLIQYYNGEERAKGNILERFSAQQFPDLHSELNLSSLELGDSALYFCASSVTSGRSAEQYFGPGTRLTVT.